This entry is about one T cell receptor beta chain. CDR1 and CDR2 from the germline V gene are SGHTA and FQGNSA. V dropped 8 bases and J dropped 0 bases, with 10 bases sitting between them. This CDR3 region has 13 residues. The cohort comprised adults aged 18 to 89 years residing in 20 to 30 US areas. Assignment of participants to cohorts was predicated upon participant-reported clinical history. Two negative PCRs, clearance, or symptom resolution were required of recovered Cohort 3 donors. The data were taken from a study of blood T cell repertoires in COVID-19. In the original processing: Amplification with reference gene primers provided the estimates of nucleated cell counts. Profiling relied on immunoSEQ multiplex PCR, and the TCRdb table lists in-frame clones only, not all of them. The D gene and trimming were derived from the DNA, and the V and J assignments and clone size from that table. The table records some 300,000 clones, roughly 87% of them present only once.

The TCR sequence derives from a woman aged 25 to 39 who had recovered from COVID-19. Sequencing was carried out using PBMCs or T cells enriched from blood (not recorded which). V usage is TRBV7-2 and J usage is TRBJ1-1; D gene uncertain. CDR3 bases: TGTGCCAGCTTAAGAGATCTGAACACTGAAGCTTTCTTT. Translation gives CASLRDLNTEAFF.